The rows below give T cell receptor beta chains drawn from one sample of a study of CD4+ T cells in melanoma. TCRdb keeps only in-frame clones here, not all; method: immunoSEQ multiplex PCR. The sample has 12,000 to 15,000 clones, roughly 69% seen once. Material for sequencing was cells from a culture (not recorded whether cultured in vitro). The receptors come from a human donor with melanoma. Each CDR3 is given with its conserved first and last residue. The D gene is left open where the match is weak. Not all rows give a size; the values are once, few, many and, for expanded clones, a class.

V	D	J	size	CDR3	DNA
TRBV9	.	TRBJ2-6	.	CASSVGVVGGAGANVLTF	TGTGCCAGCAGCGTAGGTGTTGTGGGCGGCGCTGGGGCCAACGTCCTGACTTTC
TRBV30	.	TRBJ2-3	once	CAWSIGGRTDTQYF	TGTGCCTGGAGTATCGGGGGGCGCACAGATACGCAGTATTTT
TRBV7-3	TRBD1	TRBJ2-1	.	CASSLTGGPYNEQFF	TGTGCCAGCAGCCTCACAGGGGGCCCCTACAATGAGCAGTTCTTC
TRBV19	TRBD1	TRBJ2-1	.	CASSIEGTVNEQFF	TGTGCCAGTAGTATAGAGGGGACAGTCAATGAGCAGTTCTTC
TRBV4-2	.	TRBJ1-1	.	CASSLVQGKGMNTEAFF	TGTGCCAGCAGCTTGGTCCAGGGAAAGGGGATGAACACTGAAGCTTTCTTT
TRBV10-2	.	TRBJ2-2	.	CASRGRSTGELFF	TGCGCCAGCAGGGGGCGTTCAACCGGGGAGCTGTTTTTT
TRBV7-2	TRBD1	TRBJ2-7	.	CASSRIGTGGKGYEQYF	TGTGCCAGCAGCCGTATCGGGACAGGGGGGAAAGGCTACGAGCAGTACTTC
TRBV6-6	TRBD1	TRBJ2-7	.	CASSQRGPPYEQYF	TGTGCCAGCAGTCAAAGGGGGCCCCCCTACGAGCAGTACTTC
TRBV4-2	.	TRBJ2-5	.	CASSPTRDVDQETQYF	TGTGCCAGCAGCCCAACTCGGGACGTGGACCAAGAGACCCAGTACTTC
TRBV20-1	.	TRBJ1-2	.	CSDPELGGYTF	TGCAGTGATCCCGAGCTAGGGGGCTACACCTTC
TRBV29-1	.	TRBJ1-1	.	CSVVGGPTEAFF	TGCAGCGTTGTGGGGGGCCCCACTGAAGCTTTCTTT
TRBV6-1	.	TRBJ1-1	.	CASTGRNTEAFF	TGTGCCAGCACGGGCAGAAACACTGAAGCTTTCTTT
TRBV7-9	TRBD1	TRBJ2-7	few	CASSGQGLLQYF	TGTGCCAGCAGCGGACAGGGTTTGCTGCAGTACTTC
TRBV2	TRBD1	TRBJ1-5	.	CASSGQGQGPQHF	TGTGCCAGCAGTGGACAGGGGCAAGGGCCCCAGCATTTT
TRBV10-3	.	TRBJ2-1	.	CAINPEKGYNEQFF	TGTGCCATCAACCCCGAAAAGGGCTACAATGAGCAGTTCTTC
TRBV19	.	TRBJ1-1	.	CASQTGNTEAFF	TGTGCCAGCCAGACGGGGAACACTGAAGCTTTCTTT
TRBV6-1	.	TRBJ2-7	.	CASRLAGEQYF	TGTGCCAGCAGGCTAGCAGGCGAGCAGTACTTC
TRBV6-1	.	TRBJ2-1	.	CAGGLGGAYNEQFF	TGTGCCGGGGGCCTTGGGGGGGCGTACAATGAGCAGTTCTTC
TRBV27	.	TRBJ2-7	.	CASSFTGYNEQYF	TGTGCCAGCAGTTTCACGGGGTATAACGAGCAGTACTTC
TRBV6-1	TRBD2	TRBJ2-2	.	CASSGAGGYTGELFF	TGTGCCAGCAGTGGCGCCGGGGGGTACACCGGGGAGCTGTTTTTT
TRBV11-2	TRBD2	TRBJ2-1	once	CASSSLHSASGVRNEQFF	TGTGCCAGCAGCTCGTTACACAGCGCTAGCGGTGTTCGGAATGAGCAGTTCTTC
TRBV19	.	TRBJ2-5	.	CASSTRSGTQYF	TGTGCCAGTAGTACCAGGAGCGGGACCCAGTACTTC
TRBV18	.	TRBJ1-6	.	CASSPDSYNSPLHF	TGTGCCAGCTCCCCCGACAGCTATAATTCACCCCTCCACTTT
TRBV7-3	.	TRBJ2-3	.	CASSAAQGEKYF	TGTGCCAGCAGCGCCGCACAGGGAGAAAAGTATTTT
TRBV5-5	.	TRBJ2-7	.	CASSLDNTYEQYF	TGTGCCAGCAGCTTGGACAACACTTACGAGCAGTACTTC
TRBV5-4	.	TRBJ2-5	once	CASSKGPAGLQETQYF	TGTGCCAGCAGCAAGGGGCCCGCAGGCCTCCAAGAGACCCAGTACTTC
TRBV11-1	.	TRBJ1-2	.	CASSLRTAANYGYTF	TGTGCCAGCAGCTTACGGACAGCAGCTAACTATGGCTACACCTTC
TRBV5-1	.	TRBJ2-1	.	CASTFSERQFF	TGCGCCAGCACCTTTAGTGAGCGGCAGTTCTTC
TRBV7-9	.	TRBJ2-4	.	CASSPDSLAKNIQYF	TGTGCCAGCAGCCCGGACAGTCTAGCCAAAAACATTCAGTACTTC
TRBV11-2	.	TRBJ1-5	.	CASSSQGGGDQPQHF	TGTGCCAGCAGCTCCCAGGGCGGTGGTGATCAGCCCCAGCATTTT
TRBV7-9	TRBD2	TRBJ2-7	.	CASSWGTSGYQYF	TGTGCCAGCAGCTGGGGGACTAGCGGGTACCAGTACTTC
TRBV7-8	.	TRBJ1-5	medium-sized	CASSLAGQPQHF	TGTGCCAGCAGCTTAGCAGGACAGCCCCAGCATTTT
TRBV2	.	TRBJ1-1	.	CASKRLNTEAFF	TGTGCCAGCAAGAGGTTGAACACTGAAGCTTTCTTT
TRBV5-8	.	TRBJ2-5	.	CASSLRLTQETQYF	TGTGCCAGCAGCCTAAGACTAACCCAAGAGACCCAGTACTTC
TRBV7-3	TRBD1	TRBJ1-2	.	CASSLDNRGGYTF	TGTGCCAGCAGCTTAGACAACAGGGGCGGCTACACCTTC
TRBV5-4	.	TRBJ2-1	once	CASGGAYNEQFF	TGTGCCAGCGGCGGGGCTTACAATGAGCAGTTCTTC
TRBV27	.	TRBJ2-2	.	CASSPKLPIDYSRGELFF	TGTGCCAGCAGTCCCAAGCTCCCGATAGACTATTCACGCGGGGAGCTGTTTTTT
TRBV7-8	.	TRBJ2-7	.	CASSPLIVANEQYF	TGTGCCAGCAGCCCCTTGATCGTTGCCAACGAGCAGTACTTC
TRBV19	.	TRBJ1-5	.	CASSIGRRVQPQHF	TGTGCCAGTAGTATAGGTCGAAGGGTTCAGCCCCAGCATTTT
TRBV19	.	TRBJ1-2	.	CASRVPDRLYGYTF	TGTGCCAGTCGAGTCCCGGACAGACTTTATGGCTACACCTTC
TRBV5-1	.	TRBJ1-2	once	CASSLDLGGYTF	TGCGCCAGCAGCTTGGATTTGGGGGGCTACACCTTC
TRBV19	.	TRBJ1-1	.	CASSIQQFSEAFF	TGTGCCAGTAGTATCCAACAGTTCTCAGAAGCTTTCTTT
TRBV6-1	.	TRBJ2-7	.	CASSEESIYEQYF	TGTGCCAGCAGTGAGGAGAGCATCTACGAGCAGTACTTC